This TCR beta chain was recorded in a study of OX40 agonist ivuxolimab in advanced cancers. Study in general: Patients received intravenous ivuxolimab every 2 weeks at 0.01 to 10 mg/kg. Partial responses were achieved by three patients, of whom one had hepatocellular carcinoma and two had cutaneous melanoma.

The CDR3 is 13 amino acids. Trimming cost V 8 bases and J 1 base, with 11 bases left between them. Germline V gene sequence: CDR1 SNHLY, CDR2 FYNNEI. Method: immunoSEQ multiplex PCR; TCRdb's copy keeps in-frame clones and lacks some. The sample yields 74,000 or so clones, roughly 90% seen once. The TCR originated in an adult with an advanced solid tumor such as melanoma, head and neck, liver or kidney cancer. The chain combines TRBV2 with TRBJ1-1; the D gene is possibly TRBD1 (5 bases). The input for sequencing was CD4+ or CD8+ T cells sorted from blood, taken in a trial of the OX40 agonist ivuxolimab. For the CDR3, the DNA is TGTGCCAGCGGACGACAGACGAACACTGAAGCTTTCTTT. It yields the protein CASGRQTNTEAFF.